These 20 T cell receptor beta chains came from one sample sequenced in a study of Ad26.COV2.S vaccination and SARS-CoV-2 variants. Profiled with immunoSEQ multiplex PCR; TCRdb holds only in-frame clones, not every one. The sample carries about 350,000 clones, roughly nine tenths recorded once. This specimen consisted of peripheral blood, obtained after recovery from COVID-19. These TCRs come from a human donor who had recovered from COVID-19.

As DNA, the CDR3 is TGTGCCAGCAGTGACTCGATGAGGTCCCCCTACGAGCAGTACTTC. Its translation: CASSDSMRSPYEQYF. This chain connects TRBV6-4 to TRBJ2-7; D unresolved. CDR1 is MRHNA, CDR2 SNTAGT, per germline. CDR3 length: 15 residues. Trimming removed 0 bases from V and 2 bases from J, with 11 bases in between.

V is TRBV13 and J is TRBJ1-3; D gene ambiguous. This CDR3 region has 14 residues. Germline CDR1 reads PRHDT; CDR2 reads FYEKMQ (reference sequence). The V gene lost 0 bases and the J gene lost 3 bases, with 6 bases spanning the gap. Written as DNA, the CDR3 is TGTGCCAGCAGCTTAGGTGATAGTGGAAACACCATATATTTT. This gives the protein CASSLGDSGNTIYF.

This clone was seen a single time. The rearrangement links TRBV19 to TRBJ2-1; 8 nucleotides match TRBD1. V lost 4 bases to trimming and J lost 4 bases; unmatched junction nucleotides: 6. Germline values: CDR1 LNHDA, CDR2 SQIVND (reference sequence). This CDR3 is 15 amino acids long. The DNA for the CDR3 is TGTGCCAGTAGTAAAACTCAGGGGGCTTACAATGAGCAGTTCTTC. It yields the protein CASSKTQGAYNEQFF.

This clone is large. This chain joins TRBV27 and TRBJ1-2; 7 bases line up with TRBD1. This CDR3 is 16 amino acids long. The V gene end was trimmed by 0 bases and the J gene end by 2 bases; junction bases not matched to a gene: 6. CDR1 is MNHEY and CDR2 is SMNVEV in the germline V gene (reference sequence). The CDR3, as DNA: TGTGCCAGCAGTTTATCCTCTTCGACAGGGAACTATGGCTACACCTTC. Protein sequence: CASSLSSSTGNYGYTF.

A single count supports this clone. The CDR3 loop is CASSLLTGSQETQYF. The CDR3 coding sequence is TGCGCCAGCAGCTTGTTAACAGGGTCACAAGAGACCCAGTACTTC. The V gene is TRBV5-1, the J gene TRBJ2-5, with D perhaps matching TRBD1 (6 bases). There are 15 residues in the CDR3. V lost 1 base to trimming and J lost 2 bases, with 12 bases between them. Per germline, CDR1 SGHRS and CDR2 YFSETQ. Supplemented by reference TRBV5-1 and TRBJ2-5, the full variable domain reads KAGVTQTPRYLIKTRGQQVTLSCSPISGHRSVSWYQQTPGQGLQFLFEYFSETQRNKGNFPGRFSGRQFSNSRSEMNVSTLELGDSALYLCASSLLTGSQETQYFGPGTRLLVL.

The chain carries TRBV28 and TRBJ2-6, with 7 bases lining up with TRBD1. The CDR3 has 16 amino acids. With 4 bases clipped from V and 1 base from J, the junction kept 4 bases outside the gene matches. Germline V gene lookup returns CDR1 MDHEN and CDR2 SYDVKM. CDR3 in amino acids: CASSSPGGSGANVLTF. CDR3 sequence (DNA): TGTGCCAGCAGTTCACCAGGGGGTTCTGGGGCCAACGTCCTGACTTTC.

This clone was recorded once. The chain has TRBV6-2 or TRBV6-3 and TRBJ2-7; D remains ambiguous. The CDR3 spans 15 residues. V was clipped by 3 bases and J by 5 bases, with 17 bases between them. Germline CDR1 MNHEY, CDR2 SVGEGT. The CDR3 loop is CASSYIPLRSNEQYF. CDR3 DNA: TGTGCCAGCAGTTATATCCCTCTCCGGAGCAACGAGCAGTACTTC.

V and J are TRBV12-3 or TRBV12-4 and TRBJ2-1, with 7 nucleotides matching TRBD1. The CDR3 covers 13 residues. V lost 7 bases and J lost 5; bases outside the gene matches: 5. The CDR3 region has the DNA TGTGCCAGCACGGGGACAGTTAACAATGAGCAGTTCTTC. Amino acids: CASTGTVNNEQFF.

CDR3 in amino acids: CAISARQGTNTEAFF. The CDR3 DNA sequence: TGTGCCATCAGTGCCCGACAGGGAACGAACACTGAAGCTTTCTTT. The chain combines TRBV10-3 with TRBJ1-1, with 7 bases that match TRBD1. The CDR3 has 15 amino acids. Germline values: CDR1 ENHRY, CDR2 SYGVKD. V was clipped by 4 bases and J by 1 base; unmatched bases: 6.

The CDR3, as DNA: TGTGCCAGCAGCTTTCTGGGACCCCGCACAGATACGCAGTATTTT. It codes for CASSFLGPRTDTQYF. This chain joins TRBV13 and TRBJ2-3; D may correspond to TRBD1 or TRBD2 (5 bases each). CDR1 and CDR2 from the germline V gene are PRHDT and FYEKMQ (reference sequence). The CDR3 extends over 15 amino acids. The V end lost 3 bases, the J end lost 1 base, and 11 bases lay between the germline ends.

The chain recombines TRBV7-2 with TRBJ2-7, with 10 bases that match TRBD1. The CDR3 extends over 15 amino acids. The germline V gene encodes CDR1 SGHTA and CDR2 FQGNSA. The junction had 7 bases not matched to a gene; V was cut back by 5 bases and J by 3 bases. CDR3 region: CASSARDRGYYEQYF. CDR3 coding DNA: TGTGCCAGCAGCGCACGGGACAGGGGTTACTACGAGCAGTACTTC.

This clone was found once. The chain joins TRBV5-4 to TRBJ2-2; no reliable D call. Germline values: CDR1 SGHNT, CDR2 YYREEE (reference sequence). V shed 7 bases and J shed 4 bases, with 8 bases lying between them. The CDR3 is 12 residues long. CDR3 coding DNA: TGTGCCAGCGGGGTCGGCACCGGGGAGCTGTTTTTT. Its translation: CASGVGTGELFF.

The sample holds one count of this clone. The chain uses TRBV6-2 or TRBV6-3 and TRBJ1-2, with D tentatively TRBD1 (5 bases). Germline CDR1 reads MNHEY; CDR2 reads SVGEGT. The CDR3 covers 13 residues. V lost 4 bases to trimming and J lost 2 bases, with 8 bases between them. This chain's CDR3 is CASSLQENYGYTF. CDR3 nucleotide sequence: TGTGCCAGCAGTTTACAGGAAAACTATGGCTACACCTTC.

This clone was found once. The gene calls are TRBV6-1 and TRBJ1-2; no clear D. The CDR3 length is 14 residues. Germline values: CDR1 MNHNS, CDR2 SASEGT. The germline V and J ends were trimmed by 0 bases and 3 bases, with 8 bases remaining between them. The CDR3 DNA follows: TGTGCCAGCAGTGAAGCTCCGACGGACTATGGCTACACCTTC. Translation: CASSEAPTDYGYTF.

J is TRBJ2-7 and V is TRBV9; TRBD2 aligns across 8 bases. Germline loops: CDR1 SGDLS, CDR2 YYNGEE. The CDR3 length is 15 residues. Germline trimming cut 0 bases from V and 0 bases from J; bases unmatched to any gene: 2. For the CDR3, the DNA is TGTGCCAGCAGCGTAGCCGGGGGGGCCTCCTACGAGCAGTACTTC. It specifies CASSVAGGASYEQYF.

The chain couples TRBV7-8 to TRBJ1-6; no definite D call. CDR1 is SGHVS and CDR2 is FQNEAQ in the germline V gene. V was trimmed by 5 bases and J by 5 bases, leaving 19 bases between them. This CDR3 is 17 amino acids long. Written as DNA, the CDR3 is TGTGCCAGCAGCGTCGACCTGAAAGGCGCGAATAATTCACCCCTCCACTTT. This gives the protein CASSVDLKGANNSPLHF.

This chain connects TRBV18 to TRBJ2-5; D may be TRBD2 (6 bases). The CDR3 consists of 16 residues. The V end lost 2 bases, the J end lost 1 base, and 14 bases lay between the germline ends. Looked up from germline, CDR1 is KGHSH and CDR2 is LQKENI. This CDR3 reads CASSPWTGETQETQYF. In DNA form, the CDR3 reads TGTGCCAGCTCACCATGGACGGGGGAGACCCAAGAGACCCAGTACTTC. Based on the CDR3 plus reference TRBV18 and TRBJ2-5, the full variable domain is NAGVMQNPRHLVRRRGQEARLRCSPMKGHSHVYWYRQLPEEGLKFMVYLQKENIIDESGMPKERFSAEFPKEGPSILRIQQVVRGDSAAYFCASSPWTGETQETQYFGPGTRLLVL.

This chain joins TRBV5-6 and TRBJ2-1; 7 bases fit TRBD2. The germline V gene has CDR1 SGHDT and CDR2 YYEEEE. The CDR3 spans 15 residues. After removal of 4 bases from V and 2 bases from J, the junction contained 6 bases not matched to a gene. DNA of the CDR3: TGTGCCAGCAGCCCCACTAGCGAACCCTACAATGAGCAGTTCTTC. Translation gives CASSPTSEPYNEQFF.

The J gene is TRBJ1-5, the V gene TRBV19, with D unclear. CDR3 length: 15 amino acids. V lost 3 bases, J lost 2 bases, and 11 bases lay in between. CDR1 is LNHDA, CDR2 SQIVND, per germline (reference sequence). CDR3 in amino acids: CASSILAEGNQPQHF. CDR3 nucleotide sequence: TGTGCCAGTAGTATCCTGGCGGAGGGCAATCAGCCCCAGCATTTT. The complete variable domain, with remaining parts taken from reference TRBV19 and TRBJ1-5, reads DGGITQSPKYLFRKEGQNVTLSCEQNLNHDAMYWYRQDPGQGLRLIYYSQIVNDFQKGDIAEGYSVSREKKESFPLTVTSAQKNPTAFYLCASSILAEGNQPQHFGDGTRLSIL.

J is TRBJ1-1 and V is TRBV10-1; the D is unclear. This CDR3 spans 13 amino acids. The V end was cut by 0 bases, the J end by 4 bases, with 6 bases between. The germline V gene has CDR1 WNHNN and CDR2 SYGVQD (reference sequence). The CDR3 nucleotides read TGCGCCAGCAGTGAGTCACCGGGCACTGAAGCTTTCTTT. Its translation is CASSESPGTEAFF.